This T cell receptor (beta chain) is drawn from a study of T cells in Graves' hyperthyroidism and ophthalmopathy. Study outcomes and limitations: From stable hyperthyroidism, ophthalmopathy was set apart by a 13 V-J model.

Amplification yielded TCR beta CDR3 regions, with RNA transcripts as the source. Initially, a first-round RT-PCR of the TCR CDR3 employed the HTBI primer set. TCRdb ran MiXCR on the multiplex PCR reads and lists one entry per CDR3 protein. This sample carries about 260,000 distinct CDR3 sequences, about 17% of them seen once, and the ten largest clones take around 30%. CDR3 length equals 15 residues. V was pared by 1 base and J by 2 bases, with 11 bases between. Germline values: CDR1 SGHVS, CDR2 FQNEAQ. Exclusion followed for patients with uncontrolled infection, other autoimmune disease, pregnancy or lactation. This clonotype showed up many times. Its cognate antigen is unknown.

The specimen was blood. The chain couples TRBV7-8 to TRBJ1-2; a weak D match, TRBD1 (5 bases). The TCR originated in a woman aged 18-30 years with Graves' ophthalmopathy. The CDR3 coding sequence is TGTGCCAGCAGCTTAGAGGCGGGGACCAACTATGGCTACACCTTC. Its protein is CASSLEAGTNYGYTF.